These 2 T cell receptor beta chains share one sample of origin, sequenced in a study of vaccination and CD4 T cells after COVID-19. The Oncomine TCR Beta short-read assay was applied to DNA of cultured CD4+ T cells. TCRdb ran MiXCR on the PCR reads and lists one entry per CDR3 protein. The sample lists some 10,000 distinct CDR3 sequences, approximately 57% seen once, with roughly a quarter in the top ten. Treatment indicated: roughly nine-day PBMC culture with coronavirus spike peptide pools or control peptides (ViraFEST assay). The unexposed donor gave CD4+ T cells before the COVID-19 pandemic (2011-2018). These receptors lack a known antigen. Sequencing used CD4+ T cells from blood, cultured in vitro. The origin of the receptors is a human donor in good health.

The J gene is TRBJ1-2, the V gene TRBV6-1; D unresolved. V lost 7 bases to trimming and J lost 4 bases, with 10 bases between them. The CDR3 has 12 amino acids. Germline lookup yields CDR1 MNHNS and CDR2 SASEGT. Here the CDR3 reads CASTATTYGYTF. CDR3 DNA: TGTGCCAGCACCGCCACCACCTATGGCTACACCTTC.

This chain uses TRBV2 with TRBJ2-5, with TRBD2 matching over 8 bases. Germline lookup yields CDR1 SNHLY and CDR2 FYNNEI. With V trimmed by 6 bases and J by 4 bases, 4 bases remained unmatched. The CDR3 loop spans 13 amino acids. Here the CDR3 reads CASRGLAGETQYF. As DNA, the CDR3 is TGTGCCAGCAGAGGACTAGCTGGAGAGACCCAGTACTTC. The complete variable domain, with remaining parts taken from reference TRBV2 and TRBJ2-5, reads EPEVTQTPSHQVTQMGQEVILRCVPISNHLYFYWYRQILGQKVEFLVSFYNNEISEKSEIFDDQFSVERPDGSNFTLKIRSTKLEDSAMYFCASRGLAGETQYFGPGTRLLVL.